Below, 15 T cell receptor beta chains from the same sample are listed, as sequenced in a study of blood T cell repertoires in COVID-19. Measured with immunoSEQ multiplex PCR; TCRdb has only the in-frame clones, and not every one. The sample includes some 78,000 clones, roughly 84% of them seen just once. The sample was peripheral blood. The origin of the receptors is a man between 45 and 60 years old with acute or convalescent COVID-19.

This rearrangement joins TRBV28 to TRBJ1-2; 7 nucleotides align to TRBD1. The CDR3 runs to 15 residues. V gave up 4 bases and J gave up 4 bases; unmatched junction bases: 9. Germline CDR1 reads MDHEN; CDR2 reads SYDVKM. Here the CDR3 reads CASSYSGQHFYGYTF. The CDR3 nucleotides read TGTGCCAGCAGTTATTCGGGACAGCATTTCTATGGCTACACCTTC.

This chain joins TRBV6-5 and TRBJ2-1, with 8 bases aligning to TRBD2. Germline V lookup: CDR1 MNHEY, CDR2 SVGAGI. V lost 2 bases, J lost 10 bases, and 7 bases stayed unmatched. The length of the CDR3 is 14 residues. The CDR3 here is CASSYATGGQEQFF. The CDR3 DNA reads TGTGCCAGCAGTTACGCGACGGGGGGGCAGGAGCAGTTCTTC.

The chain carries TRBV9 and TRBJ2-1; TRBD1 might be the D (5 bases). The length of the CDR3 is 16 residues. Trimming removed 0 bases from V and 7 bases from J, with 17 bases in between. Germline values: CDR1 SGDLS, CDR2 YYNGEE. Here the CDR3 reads CASSVGTLAGSNEQFF. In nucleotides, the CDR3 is TGTGCCAGCAGCGTAGGGACCTTGGCAGGGTCAAATGAGCAGTTCTTC.

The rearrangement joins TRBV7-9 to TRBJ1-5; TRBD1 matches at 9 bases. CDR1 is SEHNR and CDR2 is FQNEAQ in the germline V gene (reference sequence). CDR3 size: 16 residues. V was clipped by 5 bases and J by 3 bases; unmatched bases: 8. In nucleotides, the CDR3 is TGTGCCAGCAGCCATGACAGGGGGACCGACAATCAGCCCCAGCATTTT. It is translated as CASSHDRGTDNQPQHF.

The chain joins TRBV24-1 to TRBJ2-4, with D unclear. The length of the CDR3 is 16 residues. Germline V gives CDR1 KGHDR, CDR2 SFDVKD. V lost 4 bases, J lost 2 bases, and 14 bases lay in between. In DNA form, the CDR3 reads TGTGCCACCAGTGACCCCTCCAAGGAGCCCAAAAACATTCAGTACTTC. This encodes CATSDPSKEPKNIQYF.

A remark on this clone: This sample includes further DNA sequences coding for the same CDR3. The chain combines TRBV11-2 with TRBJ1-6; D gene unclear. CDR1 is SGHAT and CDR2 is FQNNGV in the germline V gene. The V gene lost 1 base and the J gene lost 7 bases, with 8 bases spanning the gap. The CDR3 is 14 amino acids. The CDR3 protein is CASSLGRENSPLHF. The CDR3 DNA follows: TGTGCCAGCAGCTTAGGGCGGGAGAATTCACCCCTCCACTTT.

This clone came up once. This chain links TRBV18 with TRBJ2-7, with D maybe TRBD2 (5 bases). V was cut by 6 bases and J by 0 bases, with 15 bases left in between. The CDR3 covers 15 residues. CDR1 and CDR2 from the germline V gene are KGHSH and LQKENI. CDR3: CASSRVTGSSYEQYF. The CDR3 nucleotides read TGTGCCAGCTCCCGTGTTACGGGAAGCTCCTACGAGCAGTACTTC.

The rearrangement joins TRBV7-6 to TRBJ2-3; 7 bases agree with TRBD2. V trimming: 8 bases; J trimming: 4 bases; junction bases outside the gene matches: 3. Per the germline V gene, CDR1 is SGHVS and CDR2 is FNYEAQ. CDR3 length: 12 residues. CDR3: CASGGESDTQYF. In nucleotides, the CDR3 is TGTGCCAGCGGGGGGGAATCAGATACGCAGTATTTT. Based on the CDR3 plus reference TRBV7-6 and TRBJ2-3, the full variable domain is GAGVSQSPRYKVTKRGQDVALRCDPISGHVSLYWYRQALGQGPEFLTYFNYEAQQDKSGLPNDRFSAERPEGSISTLTIQRTEQRDSAMYRCASGGESDTQYFGPGTRLTVL.

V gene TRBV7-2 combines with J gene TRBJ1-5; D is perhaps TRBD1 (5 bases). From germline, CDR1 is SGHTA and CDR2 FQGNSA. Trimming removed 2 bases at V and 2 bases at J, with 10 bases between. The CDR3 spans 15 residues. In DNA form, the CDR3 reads TGTGCCAGCAGCTTATGGCAGGGTGGCAATCAGCCCCAGCATTTT. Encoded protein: CASSLWQGGNQPQHF.

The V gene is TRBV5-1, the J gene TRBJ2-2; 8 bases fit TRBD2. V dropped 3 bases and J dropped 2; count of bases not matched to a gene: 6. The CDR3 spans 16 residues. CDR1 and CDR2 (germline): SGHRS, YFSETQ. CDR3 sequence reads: CASSSLAGGNTGELFF. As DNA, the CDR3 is TGCGCCAGCAGCTCTTTGGCGGGGGGTAACACCGGGGAGCTGTTTTTT.

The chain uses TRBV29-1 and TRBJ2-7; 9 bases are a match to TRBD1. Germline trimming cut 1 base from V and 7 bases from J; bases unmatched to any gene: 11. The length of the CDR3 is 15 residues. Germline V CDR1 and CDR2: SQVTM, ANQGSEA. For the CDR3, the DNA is TGCAGCGTTGAAGGGTATCCGGGACAGGGTGAAGAGCAGTACTTC. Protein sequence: CSVEGYPGQGEEQYF.

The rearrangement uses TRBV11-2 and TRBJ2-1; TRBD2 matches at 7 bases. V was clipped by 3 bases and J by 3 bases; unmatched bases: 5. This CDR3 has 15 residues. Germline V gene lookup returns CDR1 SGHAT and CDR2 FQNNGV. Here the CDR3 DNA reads TGTGCCAGCAGCTTGGGTCTAGCGGTCTACAATGAGCAGTTCTTC. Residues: CASSLGLAVYNEQFF.

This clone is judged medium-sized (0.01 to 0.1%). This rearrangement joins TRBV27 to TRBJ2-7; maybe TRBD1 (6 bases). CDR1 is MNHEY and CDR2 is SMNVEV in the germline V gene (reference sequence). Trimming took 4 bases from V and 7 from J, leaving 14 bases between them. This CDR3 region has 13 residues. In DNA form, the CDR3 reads TGTGCCAGCAGTTACCCTACAGGGCGTGAGCAGTACTTC. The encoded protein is CASSYPTGREQYF.

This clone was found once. CDR3 nucleotides: TGTGCCAGCAGCTTAGCGGTAGCGGGGGCACAACCGTTGGAGCAGTACTTC. Translated, it gives CASSLAVAGAQPLEQYF. The rearrangement joins TRBV7-2 to TRBJ2-7; 9 nucleotides align to TRBD2. The CDR3 is 17 residues long. Germline CDR1 is SGHTA and CDR2 is FQGNSA. J gave up 7 bases and V 0 bases, and 13 bases lay outside the gene matches. The variable domain in full, completed from reference TRBV7-2 and TRBJ2-7, reads GAGVSQSPSNKVTEKGKDVELRCDPISGHTALYWYRQSLGQGLEFLIYFQGNSAPDKSGLPSDRFSAERTGGSVSTLTIQRTQQEDSAVYLCASSLAVAGAQPLEQYFGPGTRLTVT.

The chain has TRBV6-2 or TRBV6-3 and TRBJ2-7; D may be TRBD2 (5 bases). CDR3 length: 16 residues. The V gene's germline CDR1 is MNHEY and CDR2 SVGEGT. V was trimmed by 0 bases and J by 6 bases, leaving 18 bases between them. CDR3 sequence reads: CASSYSLRLAPSEQYF. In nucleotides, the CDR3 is TGTGCCAGCAGTTACTCGCTCCGGCTAGCCCCCAGCGAGCAGTACTTC.